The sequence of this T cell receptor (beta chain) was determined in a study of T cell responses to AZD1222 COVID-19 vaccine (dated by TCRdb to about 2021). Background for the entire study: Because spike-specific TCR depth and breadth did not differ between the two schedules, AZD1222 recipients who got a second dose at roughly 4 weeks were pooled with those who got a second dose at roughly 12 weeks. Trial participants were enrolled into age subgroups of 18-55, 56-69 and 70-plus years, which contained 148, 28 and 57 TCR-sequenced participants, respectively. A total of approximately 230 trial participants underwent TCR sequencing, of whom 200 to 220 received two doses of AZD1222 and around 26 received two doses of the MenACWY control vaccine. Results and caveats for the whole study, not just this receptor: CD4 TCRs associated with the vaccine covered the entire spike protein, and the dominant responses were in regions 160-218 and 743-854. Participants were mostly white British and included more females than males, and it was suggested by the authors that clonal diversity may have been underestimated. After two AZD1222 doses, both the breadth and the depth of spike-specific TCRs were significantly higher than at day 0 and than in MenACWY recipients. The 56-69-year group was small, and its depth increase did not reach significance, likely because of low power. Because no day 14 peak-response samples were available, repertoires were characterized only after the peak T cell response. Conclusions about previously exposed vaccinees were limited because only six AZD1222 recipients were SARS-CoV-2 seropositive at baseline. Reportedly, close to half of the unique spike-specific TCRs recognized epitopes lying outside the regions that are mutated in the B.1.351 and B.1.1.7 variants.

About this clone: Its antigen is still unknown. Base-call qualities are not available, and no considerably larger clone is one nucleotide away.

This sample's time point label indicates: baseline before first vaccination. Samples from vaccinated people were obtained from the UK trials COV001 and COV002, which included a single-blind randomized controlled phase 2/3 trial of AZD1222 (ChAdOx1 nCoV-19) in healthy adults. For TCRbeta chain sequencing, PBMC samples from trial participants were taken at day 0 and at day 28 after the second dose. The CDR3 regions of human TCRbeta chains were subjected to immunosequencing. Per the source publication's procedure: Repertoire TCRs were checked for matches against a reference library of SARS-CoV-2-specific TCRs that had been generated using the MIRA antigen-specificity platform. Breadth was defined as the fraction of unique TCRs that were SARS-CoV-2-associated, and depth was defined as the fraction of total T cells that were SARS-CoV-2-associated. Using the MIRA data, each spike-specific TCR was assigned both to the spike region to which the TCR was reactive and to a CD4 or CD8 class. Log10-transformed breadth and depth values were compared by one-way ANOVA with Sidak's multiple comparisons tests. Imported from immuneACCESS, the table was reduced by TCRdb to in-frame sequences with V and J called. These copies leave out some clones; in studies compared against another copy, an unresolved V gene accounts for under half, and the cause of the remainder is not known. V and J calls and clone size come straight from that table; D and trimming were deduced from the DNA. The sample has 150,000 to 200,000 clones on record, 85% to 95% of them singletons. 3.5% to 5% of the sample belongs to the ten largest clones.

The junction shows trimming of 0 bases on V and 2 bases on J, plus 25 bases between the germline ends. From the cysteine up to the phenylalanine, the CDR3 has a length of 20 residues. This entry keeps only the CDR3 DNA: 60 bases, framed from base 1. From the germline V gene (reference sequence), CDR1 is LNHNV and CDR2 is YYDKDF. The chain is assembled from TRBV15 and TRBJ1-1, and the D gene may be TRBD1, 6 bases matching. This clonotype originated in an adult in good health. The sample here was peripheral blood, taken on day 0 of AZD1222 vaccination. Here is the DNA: TGTGCCACCAGCAGAGATGTCTGGGTGCGCAGGGGCGCAGGTAACACTGAAGCTTTCTTT. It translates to CATSRDVWVRRGAGNTEAFF.